These 20 T cell receptor beta chains came from one sample sequenced in a study of blood T cells in healthy people across ages. A second PCR, run for about 7 to 11 cycles, used a sample-barcoded 5' primer plus a J-beta primer mix. TCRdb ran MiXCR on the 5' RACE reads and lists one entry per CDR3 protein. The sample carries over 700,000 distinct CDR3 sequences, 53% recorded once. Specimen: blood. The receptors here all came from a man older than 75 in good health.

This rearrangement joins TRBV2 to TRBJ1-5; maybe TRBD1 (5 bases). Germline V gives CDR1 SNHLY, CDR2 FYNNEI. Trimming left V 2 bases short and J 6 bases short, with 11 bases between. The CDR3 has 14 residues. This CDR3 reads CASSELGVSQPQHF. The CDR3 DNA reads TGTGCCAGCAGTGAACTAGGGGTCAGTCAGCCCCAGCATTTT.

The chain joins TRBV6-5 to TRBJ2-7; a weak D match, TRBD1 (5 bases). Per the germline V gene, CDR1 is MNHEY and CDR2 is SVGAGI. Between the trimmed V and J ends, which lost 2 bases and 5 bases, there was a span of 10 bases. This CDR3 region has 13 residues. The CDR3 nucleotides are TGTGCCAGCAGTTACAGGGGAATCGACGAGCAGTACTTC. Amino acids: CASSYRGIDEQYF.

The V and J genes are TRBV20-1 and TRBJ1-5; 9 bases are a match to TRBD1. CDR1 is DFQATT and CDR2 is SNEGSKA in the germline V gene (reference sequence). CDR3 length: 15 residues. V shed 1 base, J shed 4 bases, and the junction held 5 bases outside the gene matches. The CDR3 bases are TGCAGTGCTAGAGCCGAGACAGGGGGTAATCAGCCCCAGCATTTT. It is translated as CSARAETGGNQPQHF.

The chain uses TRBV2 and TRBJ1-2; D call uncertain. This CDR3 contains 14 residues. The V gene's germline CDR1 is SNHLY and CDR2 FYNNEI. Trimming cost V 2 bases and J 3 bases, with 10 bases left between them. The CDR3 DNA sequence: TGTGCCAGCAGTGAATCACAGCCCTACTATGGCTACACCTTC. It encodes CASSESQPYYGYTF. Full variable domain (remainder filled in from reference TRBV2 and TRBJ1-2): EPEVTQTPSHQVTQMGQEVILRCVPISNHLYFYWYRQILGQKVEFLVSFYNNEISEKSEIFDDQFSVERPDGSNFTLKIRSTKLEDSAMYFCASSESQPYYGYTFGSGTRLTVV.

The rearrangement links TRBV29-1 to TRBJ2-2; 10 bases are shared with TRBD2. J lost 1 base, V lost 7 bases, and 6 bases had no gene match. Germline values: CDR1 SQVTM, CDR2 ANQGSEA. This CDR3 has 15 amino acids. The CDR3 spells CSAGIAGGNTGELFF. In DNA form, the CDR3 reads TGCAGCGCCGGAATAGCGGGGGGGAACACCGGGGAGCTGTTTTTT.

This clonotype was seen a few times. The J gene is TRBJ2-5, the V gene TRBV5-1; 9 bases fit TRBD2. Trimming cost V 6 bases and J 3 bases; bases outside gene matches: 3. The CDR3 runs 13 residues. Germline V gene lookup returns CDR1 SGHRS and CDR2 YFSETQ. CDR3 nucleotides: TGCGCCAGCAACGTAGCGGGGGAAGAGACCCAGTACTTC. Protein: CASNVAGEETQYF.

This rearrangement joins TRBV5-1 to TRBJ2-5; the match to TRBD1 covers 7 bases. Germline-derived CDR1 and CDR2 are SGHRS and YFSETQ. The CDR3 totals 14 residues. Germline trimming cut 5 bases from V and 11 bases from J; bases unmatched to any gene: 15. CDR3 region: CASSPGQLYNEQYF. In DNA form, the CDR3 reads TGCGCCAGCAGTCCGGGACAGCTCTACAATGAGCAGTACTTC.

V usage is TRBV7-2 and J usage is TRBJ1-4, with D unclear. V lost 2 bases, J lost 2 bases, and 12 bases lay in between. Germline CDR1 reads SGHTA; CDR2 reads FQGNSA. The CDR3 is 16 amino acids. The CDR3 reads CASSLKVLGTNEKLFF. CDR3 bases: TGTGCCAGCAGCTTAAAGGTCTTGGGGACTAATGAAAAACTGTTTTTT.

This clonotype occurred a few times. The gene calls are TRBV6-6 and TRBJ1-2; D perhaps matches TRBD1 (6 bases). The CDR3 is 15 residues long. Trimming cost V 6 bases and J 5 bases, with 19 bases left between them. Germline V gene lookup returns CDR1 MNHNY and CDR2 SVGAGI (reference sequence). As DNA, the CDR3 is TGTGCCAGCAGCCGAAGCAGGACAGAGACTTATGGCTACACCTTC. Its translation: CASSRSRTETYGYTF.

V gene TRBV12-3 or TRBV12-4 combines with J gene TRBJ2-2, with TRBD2 identical over 7 bases. CDR3 length: 16 amino acids. V shed 4 bases, J shed 0 bases, and the junction held 5 bases outside the gene matches. CDR3 in amino acids: CASSSWGGANTGELFF. Here the CDR3 DNA reads TGTGCCAGCAGTTCCTGGGGGGGAGCGAACACCGGGGAGCTGTTTTTT.

The chain links TRBV28 to TRBJ2-7; possibly TRBD1 for D (6 bases). The CDR3 extends over 14 amino acids. CDR1 is MDHEN, CDR2 SYDVKM, per germline. V lost 7 bases to trimming and J lost 1 base, with 14 bases between them. CDR3 protein: CASKPRGPSYEQYF. In DNA form, the CDR3 reads TGTGCCAGCAAGCCCAGGGGTCCGTCCTACGAGCAGTACTTC.

This clonotype was detected once. The chain has TRBV25-1 and TRBJ2-3; D is perhaps TRBD1 (6 bases). The V and J ends lost 4 bases and 5 bases respectively, with 13 bases between them. CDR3 length: 14 amino acids. Germline CDR1 is MGHDK and CDR2 is SYGVNS. CDR3 DNA sequence: TGTGCCAGCAGTGCGAATCAGGGGATAGATACGCAGTATTTT. Translating it yields CASSANQGIDTQYF.

This clonotype was seen a handful of times. The V gene is TRBV27, the J gene TRBJ2-5; D unresolved. Germline CDR1 is MNHEY and CDR2 is SMNVEV (reference sequence). The CDR3 has 13 residues. V was cut by 0 bases and J by 9 bases, with 11 bases left in between. DNA of the CDR3: TGTGCCAGCAGTTTATCCCTCTCGTCGTCCCAGTACTTC. Its translation: CASSLSLSSSQYF.

The chain joins TRBV4-1 to TRBJ2-5; D might be TRBD1 (5 bases). With the DNA end fitting TRBJ2-7 better, the J assignment may be wrong. This CDR3 has 16 amino acids. Germline V CDR1 and CDR2: MGHRA, YSYEKL. The CDR3 bases are TGCGCCAGCAGCCAAGGGAGCAGGGCACCCTCTCTCGAGCAGTACTTC. Translated: CASSQGSRAPSLEQYF.

The chain couples TRBV20-1 to TRBJ2-5; either TRBD1 or TRBD2 may supply D (5 bases each). TRBJ2-7 matches the DNA end more closely, so the J call is doubtful. Germline V gene lookup returns CDR1 DFQATT and CDR2 SNEGSKA (reference sequence). The CDR3 is 15 amino acids. The CDR3 sequence is CSARAENRLANEQYF. CDR3 coding DNA: TGCAGTGCTAGAGCCGAGAACAGGTTAGCGAACGAGCAGTACTTC.

The chain recombines TRBV7-9 with TRBJ2-5, with 9 bases that match TRBD1. V trimming: 5 bases; J trimming: 3 bases; junction bases outside the gene matches: 7. The CDR3 sequence is 15 residues long. Germline CDR1 reads SEHNR; CDR2 reads FQNEAQ (reference sequence). In DNA, the CDR3 is TGTGCCAGCAGCGACGTCCGGGACAGGGAAGAGACCCAGTACTTC. Amino acid sequence: CASSDVRDREETQYF.

The gene calls are TRBV25-1 and TRBJ2-3; D remains unclear. Per the germline V gene, CDR1 is MGHDK and CDR2 is SYGVNS. V gave up 6 bases and J gave up 4 bases, with 14 bases separating them. This CDR3 is 14 amino acids long. The CDR3 protein is CASSHGSGPDTQYF. The CDR3, as DNA: TGTGCCAGCAGCCATGGATCGGGCCCAGATACGCAGTATTTT.

This chain uses TRBV29-1 with TRBJ1-5, with D possibly matching TRBD1 (6 bases). This CDR3 is 12 amino acids long. Germline V gives CDR1 SQVTM, CDR2 ANQGSEA. Trimming pared 6 bases from V and 7 bases from J, leaving 13 bases between. The CDR3 nucleotides are TGCAGCGTCTACATACAGGGACAGCCCCAGCATTTT. Protein sequence: CSVYIQGQPQHF.

This chain links TRBV25-1 with TRBJ2-6; 7 bases fit TRBD1. Germline lookup yields CDR1 MGHDK and CDR2 SYGVNS. The CDR3 is 18 amino acids. The J segment lost 0 bases and the V segment lost 4 bases, leaving 9 bases of the junction unmatched. The CDR3 loop is CASSGWGTVTSGANVLTF. The CDR3 DNA reads as TGTGCCAGCAGTGGGTGGGGGACAGTTACCTCTGGGGCCAACGTCCTGACTTTC.

This clonotype was counted a few times. The chain uses TRBV5-1 and TRBJ2-1; possible D gene TRBD1, 7 bases. V lost 4 bases, J lost 8 bases, and 22 bases lay in between. The CDR3 sequence is 16 residues long. CDR1 is SGHRS, CDR2 YFSETQ, per germline. CDR3 nucleotides: TGCGCCAGCAGCCCGATCGGCCAGGGGGGCGGGTATGAGCAGTTCTTC. It codes for CASSPIGQGGGYEQFF.